What follows describes a single T cell receptor (beta chain). The antigen is not known. The data were taken from a study of radiation and T cells in renal cell carcinoma. Study-wide results and caveats: Top tumor clonotypes rose in blood 2 weeks post-radiation, then contracted.

Regarding time point: baseline pretreatment blood. Stated treatment: 15 Gy SBRT to primary tumor, nephrectomy 4 weeks later. Blood was sampled at baseline, 2 weeks and 4 weeks after SBRT. This renal cell carcinoma was of the clear cell type. V lost 0 bases and J 5 bases, leaving 11 bases between the germline ends. The CDR3 is 15 residues long. The germline V gene has CDR1 LGHNA and CDR2 YSLEER. Assay used: immunoSEQ multiplex PCR; TCRdb lists only in-frame clones, some missing. The sample shows 95,000 or so clones, 75% to 90% of them seen only once. Sequenced here: blood, sampled from a patient whose treatment included radiotherapy and nephrectomy. V gene TRBV4-3 combines with J gene TRBJ1-5; D remains unclear. The source of this sequence is a man aged 45-65 years with renal cell carcinoma. CDR3 protein: CASSQEARMDQPQHF. The CDR3 DNA reads TGCGCCAGCAGCCAAGAGGCCAGAATGGATCAGCCCCAGCATTTT.